The 5 T cell receptor beta chains given below trace back to one sample, sequenced in a study of a mutant IDH1 vaccine in newly diagnosed glioma. These receptors have no identified antigens. Sample time point: week 23, last vaccination. With topical imiquimod, each dose of the vaccine consisted of 300 ug of mutant IDH1 20-mer peptide. Sequenced by immunoSEQ multiplex PCR; TCRdb stores in-frame clones only, minus some. The data show some 40,000 clones, roughly 81% seen once. The material sequenced was PBMCs, taken from a glioma patient whose treatment included an IDH1 peptide vaccine. All receptors derive from a middle-aged man with glioma.

V usage is TRBV6-5 and J usage is TRBJ2-7; weak D call: TRBD2 (6 bases). This CDR3 has 13 residues. Germline CDR1 reads MNHEY; CDR2 reads SVGAGI. Trimming took 7 bases from V and 6 from J, leaving 16 bases between them. Here the CDR3 reads CASTQTRVGEQYF. The CDR3 DNA reads as TGTGCCAGCACCCAGACTAGGGTGGGCGAGCAGTACTTC.

The chain carries TRBV19 and TRBJ1-5; the D is unclear. Per the germline V gene, CDR1 is LNHDA and CDR2 is SQIVND (reference sequence). The CDR3 runs to 15 residues. V lost 0 bases, J lost 6 bases, and 12 bases lay in between. CDR3: CASSIDLGTGQPQHF. The CDR3 nucleotides read TGTGCCAGTAGTATAGATTTGGGCACGGGTCAGCCCCAGCATTTT. Drawing the rest from reference TRBV19 and TRBJ1-5, the complete variable domain is DGGITQSPKYLFRKEGQNVTLSCEQNLNHDAMYWYRQDPGQGLRLIYYSQIVNDFQKGDIAEGYSVSREKKESFPLTVTSAQKNPTAFYLCASSIDLGTGQPQHFGDGTRLSIL.

This clone was picked up one time. The chain carries TRBV18 and TRBJ2-7; 9 bases are a match to TRBD2. The V and J ends lost 0 bases and 0 bases, in that order; junction bases with no gene match: 0. This CDR3 has 15 residues. The germline CDR1 and CDR2 sequences are KGHSH and LQKENI. CDR3 sequence: CASSPPSGSSYEQYF. In DNA form, the CDR3 reads TGTGCCAGCTCACCACCTAGCGGGAGCTCCTACGAGCAGTACTTC.

The chain has TRBV2 and TRBJ2-5; D gene unclear. Deletions cut 5 bases from V and 4 bases from J, with 26 bases between. Germline CDR1 and CDR2: SNHLY and FYNNEI. The CDR3 loop spans 18 amino acids. The CDR3 here is CASSPRYEISRSPETQYF. For the CDR3, the DNA is TGTGCCAGCAGTCCCAGATATGAAATTTCTCGATCTCCAGAGACCCAGTACTTC.

The rearrangement uses TRBV7-9 and TRBJ2-1; possibly TRBD1 or TRBD2 for D (6 bases each). Trimming took 0 bases from V and 10 from J, leaving 13 bases between them. Germline CDR1 is SEHNR and CDR2 is FQNEAQ (reference sequence). The length of the CDR3 is 14 residues. The CDR3: CASSLAVGGGEQFF. In DNA form, the CDR3 reads TGTGCCAGCAGCTTAGCGGTCGGGGGCGGGGAGCAGTTCTTC.